The TCR beta chain under discussion was sequenced for a study of identical twins. Broader study findings: Modeled out-of-frame TCR alpha sharing in monozygotic twins fell below observed levels.

TCRdb called the 5' RACE reads again in MiXCR, with one record for every CDR3 protein. Altogether approximately 620,000 distinct CDR3 sequences are present, 8.6% being singletons, with the ten largest covering 0.8% to 1%. Each donor was a healthy Caucasian. This clonotype was counted ten times or more. Its target is unknown. These data are also associated with another study on yellow fever vaccine responses in identical twins.

What was sequenced was PBMCs. This TCR was sampled from a woman younger than 30 in good health.

The CDR3 DNA follows: TGCAGTGCTAGAGTGTCTAGCGGGGGGGCTGGTGAGCAGTTCTTC. This sequence encodes CSARVSSGGAGEQFF. The chain has TRBV20-1 and TRBJ2-1; TRBD2 matches at 12 bases. This CDR3 region has 15 residues. Trimming cost V 1 base and J 9 bases; bases outside gene matches: 7. Germline CDR1 reads DFQATT; CDR2 reads SNEGSKA (reference sequence).